This T cell receptor (beta chain) was documented in a study of shared clonotypes between healthy human individuals. In the sorted-subset replicate PCRs, 200 ng DNA, roughly 30,000 T cell genomes, was used. Assay: immunoSEQ multiplex PCR; the TCRdb copy retains only in-frame clones and omits some. Found here are 2 million to 2.5 million clones, 85% to 95% of them singletons; the top ten hold about 0.39%. CDR1 MNHEY and CDR2 SVGAGI come from the germline V gene. V was shortened by 5 bases and J by 2 bases, with 9 bases between the two germline ends. This CDR3 is 13 amino acids long. Only Caucasian adults living in Nashville, Tennessee made up the donor group.

Input material: naive CD4+ T cells from PBMCs. Subset reported: CD45RA+ positively selected. The chain recombines TRBV6-5 with TRBJ2-5, with D unclear. The clonotype was recovered from a man aged 18 to 30 in good health. Some clones in this sample may be carry-over from other donors' samples. Here the CDR3 DNA reads TGTGCCAGCAGTCGACTGGATCAAGAGACCCAGTACTTC. Protein product: CASSRLDQETQYF.